One and the same sample provided the 31 T cell receptor beta chains below, sequenced in a study of beta chain features in type 1 diabetes. Expressed TCRB transcripts were sequenced after all isolated RNA was converted to cDNA. Repertoires were generated with immunoSEQ multiplex PCR, while TCRdb's copy carries only in-frame clones and drops some. This table holds roughly 400,000 clones, 14% found once. The specimen sequenced was naive CD4+ T cells from blood. Receptors originate from a man between 25 and 39 years old in good health.

CDR3 sequence (DNA): TGTGCCAGCAGCGTCCCCTTACAGCACTCTGGGGCCAACGTCCTGACTTTC. Its translation: CASSVPLQHSGANVLTF. This chain joins TRBV9 and TRBJ2-6, with no clear D. The germline V gene encodes CDR1 SGDLS and CDR2 YYNGEE. There are 17 residues in the CDR3. Trimming shortened V by 2 bases and J by 0 bases, and 12 bases separated the two germline ends.

This chain connects TRBV6-1 to TRBJ2-1; D gene ambiguous. Germline CDR1 MNHNS, CDR2 SASEGT. The CDR3 length is 18 residues. Trimming removed 1 base from V and 4 bases from J, with 20 bases in between. CDR3 sequence reads: CASSEGGRARFTYNEQFF. In nucleotides, the CDR3 is TGTGCCAGCAGTGAAGGAGGCCGAGCTCGGTTTACTTACAATGAGCAGTTCTTC.

In this sample, this clone turned up a few times. The chain employs TRBV7-2 and TRBJ1-5; perhaps TRBD1 as D (5 bases). Trimming left V 1 base short and J 6 bases short, with 13 bases between. Germline V CDR1 and CDR2: SGHTA, FQGNSA. The CDR3 has 15 amino acids. CDR3 residues: CASSLEIRGTQPQHF. CDR3 sequence (DNA): TGTGCCAGCAGCTTAGAGATCCGGGGGACTCAGCCCCAGCATTTT.

This clone has ten or more counts. The V gene is TRBV23-1, the J gene TRBJ2-2, with D hard to call. TRBV23-1 is placed among ORFs of uncertain function. Trimming pared 3 bases from V and 7 bases from J, leaving 15 bases between. The CDR3 loop spans 15 amino acids. The CDR3 DNA reads as TGCGCCAGCAGTCAGGAGCCGAACTTCGGCGGGGAGCTGTTTTTT. Amino acid sequence: CASSQEPNFGGELFF.

The chain employs TRBV4-2 and TRBJ2-2, with no clear D. CDR1 is LGHNA and CDR2 is YNFKEQ in the germline V gene. This CDR3 contains 16 residues. The V gene lost 4 bases and the J gene lost 3 bases, with 15 bases spanning the gap. This chain's CDR3 is CASSPTRVSDTGELFF. As DNA, the CDR3 is TGTGCCAGCAGCCCGACGCGAGTATCCGACACCGGGGAGCTGTTTTTT.

V and J are TRBV5-1 and TRBJ2-1, with TRBD1 as a possible D gene (7 bases). The CDR3 is 16 amino acids. The V gene lost 4 bases and the J gene lost 7 bases, with 21 bases spanning the gap. CDR1 is SGHRS and CDR2 is YFSETQ in the germline V gene. The CDR3 here is CASSPPLVAGGNEQFF. For the CDR3, the DNA is TGCGCCAGCAGCCCCCCATTGGTCGCAGGGGGGAATGAGCAGTTCTTC.

The genes are TRBV9 and TRBJ2-5, with 10 nucleotides matching TRBD2. The CDR3 runs to 14 residues. After removal of 4 bases from V and 6 bases from J, the junction contained 6 bases not matched to a gene. The germline CDR1 and CDR2 sequences are SGDLS and YYNGEE. The chain's CDR3 is CASSLGLAAKTQYF. CDR3 nucleotides: TGTGCCAGCAGCCTAGGACTAGCGGCAAAGACCCAGTACTTC.

There are a few counts of this clone. The rearrangement links TRBV7-2 to TRBJ2-5, with 9 bases identical to TRBD1. Per the germline V gene, CDR1 is SGHTA and CDR2 is FQGNSA. Unmatched junction bases numbered 5, after V lost 2 bases and J lost 4 bases. The CDR3 contains 15 residues. This CDR3 reads CASSLRTGARETQYF. CDR3 coding DNA: TGTGCCAGCAGCTTAAGGACAGGGGCCCGAGAGACCCAGTACTTC.

This clone has only a few counts. CDR3 nucleotides: TGTGCCAGCAGCTTGGCGGGGACAGCCTATGGCTACACCTTC. Amino acids: CASSLAGTAYGYTF. The genes are TRBV5-6 and TRBJ1-2; 7 nucleotides line up with TRBD1. Germline lookup yields CDR1 SGHDT and CDR2 YYEEEE. The CDR3 has 14 amino acids. The junction had 3 bases not matched to a gene; V was cut back by 0 bases and J by 4 bases.

This chain uses TRBV4-1 with TRBJ1-5, with D unresolved. This CDR3 has 14 residues. Trimming took off 0 bases at V and 7 bases at J, with 10 bases between the two ends. Germline V gene lookup returns CDR1 MGHRA and CDR2 YSYEKL. The CDR3 region has the DNA TGCGCCAGCAGCCAAGATTTGATGGGACAGCCCCAGCATTTT. Translating it yields CASSQDLMGQPQHF.

This clone was detected a few times. The chain uses TRBV29-1 and TRBJ2-1, with D tentatively TRBD1 (5 bases). CDR1 and CDR2 from the germline V gene are SQVTM and ANQGSEA. V dropped 7 bases and J dropped 4 bases, with 11 bases sitting between them. The CDR3 loop spans 12 amino acids. In nucleotides, the CDR3 is TGCAGCGCCGCGTCAGGGTACAATGAGCAGTTCTTC. It codes for CSAASGYNEQFF.

This clone was detected only a few times. The V call is TRBV4-1, the J call TRBJ1-5, with D perhaps matching TRBD1 (6 bases). CDR3 length: 15 residues. Trimming removed 0 bases from V and 7 bases from J, with 13 bases in between. Germline V gene lookup returns CDR1 MGHRA and CDR2 YSYEKL. The CDR3 DNA reads TGCGCCAGCAGCCAAGAAGGAGGGGGAGGACAGCCCCAGCATTTT. Residues: CASSQEGGGGQPQHF.

V gene TRBV6-1 combines with J gene TRBJ2-3; TRBD2 matches at 9 bases. CDR3 length equals 16 residues. With V trimmed by 1 base and J by 5 bases, 7 bases remained unmatched. The germline V gene encodes CDR1 MNHNS and CDR2 SASEGT. CDR3 loop: CASSEVAGDSGDTQYF. The CDR3 DNA is TGTGCCAGCAGTGAAGTAGCGGGGGACTCAGGAGATACGCAGTATTTT.

A few counts support this clone. The chain is built from TRBV28 and TRBJ1-6, with D perhaps matching TRBD1 (6 bases). Germline V gene data show CDR1 as MDHEN and CDR2 as SYDVKM. This CDR3 spans 16 amino acids. Trimming removed 5 bases at V and 6 bases at J, with 17 bases between. CDR3 nucleotides: TGTGCCAGCAGTCGGGACCCGGGACACTTTAATTCACCCCTCCACTTT. Translated, it gives CASSRDPGHFNSPLHF.

This rearrangement joins TRBV29-1 to TRBJ1-1; D is uncertain. Trimming took 4 bases from V and 10 from J, leaving 13 bases between them. The CDR3 has 11 amino acids. Germline V CDR1 and CDR2: SQVTM, ANQGSEA. The CDR3 region is CSVVGVLGAFF. The CDR3, as DNA: TGCAGCGTTGTCGGGGTGCTCGGAGCTTTCTTT.

This clone has a handful of counts. The genes are TRBV25-1 and TRBJ1-1; D is possibly TRBD1 (6 bases). The V end was cut by 1 base, the J end by 4 bases, with 7 bases between. The CDR3 length is 13 residues. Germline V CDR1 and CDR2: MGHDK, SYGVNS. Here the CDR3 reads CASSEWGATEAFF. The CDR3, as DNA: TGTGCCAGCAGTGAATGGGGGGCCACTGAAGCTTTCTTT.

This clone was seen a few times. The chain uses TRBV9 and TRBJ1-2, with 9 bases that match TRBD1. The V gene end was trimmed by 3 bases and the J gene end by 7 bases; junction bases not matched to a gene: 10. Per germline, CDR1 SGDLS and CDR2 YYNGEE. The CDR3 extends over 15 amino acids. CDR3 sequence (DNA): TGTGCCAGCAGCGGCTCCGGGACAGGGATGGGTGGCTACACCTTC. Amino acids: CASSGSGTGMGGYTF.

The chain recombines TRBV7-6 with TRBJ2-2; D unclear. V was trimmed by 3 bases and J by 0 bases, leaving 8 bases between them. The CDR3 covers 15 residues. The germline gives CDR1 SGHVS, CDR2 FNYEAQ. CDR3 coding DNA: TGTGCCAGCAGCTTCACCCCGTCGAACACCGGGGAGCTGTTTTTT. Residues: CASSFTPSNTGELFF.

This clone was observed a handful of times. The DNA for the CDR3 is TGCAGCGTTGATTTTAGCGGGAGGGCCGGGGAGACCCAGTACTTC. Its translation: CSVDFSGRAGETQYF. This chain joins TRBV29-1 and TRBJ2-5, with 11 nucleotides matching TRBD2. CDR3 size: 15 residues. The V gene end was trimmed by 3 bases and the J gene end by 5 bases; junction bases not matched to a gene: 8. CDR1 is SQVTM, CDR2 ANQGSEA, per germline.

The V gene is TRBV29-1, the J gene TRBJ2-1; D unresolved. CDR1 is SQVTM, CDR2 ANQGSEA, per germline. V was pared by 0 bases and J by 10 bases, with 10 bases between. This CDR3 has 12 amino acids. This CDR3 is CSVEDKDGEQFF. The CDR3 nucleotides read TGCAGCGTTGAAGACAAGGACGGCGAGCAGTTCTTC.

This clone was seen only a few times. This sequence joins TRBV27 and TRBJ2-1, with 11 bases identical to TRBD2. Germline CDR1 is MNHEY and CDR2 is SMNVEV (reference sequence). The CDR3 is 15 residues long. The ends lost 5 bases at V and 6 bases at J; junction bases unmatched: 6. The CDR3 here is CASSKPSGRSNEQFF. The CDR3 DNA sequence: TGTGCCAGCAGTAAGCCTAGCGGGAGGTCCAATGAGCAGTTCTTC.

This clone was found a few times. The chain is built from TRBV15 and TRBJ2-6; tentatively, D is TRBD2 (6 bases). Deletions cut 5 bases from V and 1 base from J, with 12 bases between. There are 16 residues in the CDR3. Germline V gene data show CDR1 as LNHNV and CDR2 as YYDKDF (reference sequence). The CDR3 DNA reads as TGTGCCACCAGCCCCTTGGGGGGATCTGGGGCCAACGTCCTGACTTTC. Protein: CATSPLGGSGANVLTF.

A note on this clone: Compared with germline, one end of the junction differs, possibly owing to a read error. This CDR3 reads CASSQLKGAPQLF. DNA for the CDR3: TGCGCCAGCAGCCAACTGAAGGGGGCTCCCCAGCTCTTC. This sequence joins TRBV4-3 and TRBJ2-1, with 7 bases that match TRBD1. The CDR3 extends over 13 amino acids. CDR1 is LGHNA and CDR2 is YSLEER in the germline V gene.

This clone was seen a handful of times. The V and J genes are TRBV30 and TRBJ1-2; 7 bases line up with TRBD1. From germline, CDR1 is GTSNPN and CDR2 SVGIG (reference sequence). CDR3 length: 12 amino acids. The trim removed 2 bases at V and 8 bases at J, leaving 5 bases unmatched. The CDR3 region is CAWSQDRVGYTF. CDR3 coding DNA: TGTGCCTGGAGTCAAGACAGGGTGGGCTACACCTTC.

This clone was counted only a few times. The rearrangement links TRBV9 to TRBJ2-3; 7 nucleotides agree with TRBD2. The J segment lost 3 bases and the V segment lost 1 base, leaving 5 bases of the junction unmatched. This CDR3 has 15 residues. Germline CDR1 is SGDLS and CDR2 is YYNGEE. CDR3 sequence reads: CASSVYSGATDTQYF. CDR3 sequence (DNA): TGTGCCAGCAGCGTATACAGCGGGGCGACAGATACGCAGTATTTT.

In this sample, this clone turned up a few times. The chain combines TRBV6-5 with TRBJ2-1; perhaps TRBD1 as D (5 bases). The CDR3 length is 15 residues. The germline CDR1 and CDR2 sequences are MNHEY and SVGAGI. With 4 bases removed from V and 6 bases from J, the gap between germline ends came to 16 bases. The CDR3 here is CASSSQGGIGNEQFF. CDR3 DNA sequence: TGTGCCAGCAGTTCGCAGGGCGGAATAGGCAATGAGCAGTTCTTC.

A few counts support this clone. The J gene is TRBJ1-2, the V gene TRBV25-1, with D hard to call. The CDR3 is 15 residues long. CDR1 and CDR2 (germline): MGHDK, SYGVNS. V shed 2 bases and J shed 8 bases, with 18 bases lying between them. This CDR3 is CASSEGEGMAFGYTF. The CDR3 DNA sequence: TGTGCCAGCAGTGAAGGGGAGGGTATGGCCTTCGGCTACACCTTC.

V and J are TRBV11-2 and TRBJ2-1, with unresolved D. Trimming took off 3 bases at V and 2 bases at J, with 8 bases between the two ends. Germline-derived CDR1 and CDR2 are SGHAT and FQNNGV. The CDR3 covers 14 residues. CDR3 sequence (DNA): TGTGCCAGCAGCTTGGCAGCGACCTACAATGAGCAGTTCTTC. Amino acid sequence: CASSLAATYNEQFF.

J is TRBJ2-7 and V is TRBV20-1; D call uncertain. Deletions cut 4 bases from V and 3 bases from J, with 7 bases between. The CDR3 consists of 11 residues. Per the germline V gene, CDR1 is DFQATT and CDR2 is SNEGSKA (reference sequence). CDR3 coding DNA: TGCAGTGCTAAGTCGGTCTACGAGCAGTACGTC. Amino acids: CSAKSVYEQYV.

This clone was counted only a few times. The chain combines TRBV6-5 with TRBJ1-2; D is unclear. Germline values: CDR1 MNHEY, CDR2 SVGAGI. The CDR3 consists of 15 residues. V was trimmed by 7 bases and J by 7 bases, leaving 22 bases between them. CDR3 nucleotide sequence: TGTGCCAGCACTCGATCGGGAGCCTCTATTAGTGGCTACACCTTC. Translating gives CASTRSGASISGYTF.

J is TRBJ1-2 and V is TRBV27; D is unresolved. The CDR3 extends over 11 amino acids. In germline, CDR1 is MNHEY, CDR2 SMNVEV (reference sequence). The CDR3 DNA reads as TGTGTCCTCGGGAGATTCTATGGCTACACCTTC. Translating gives CVLGRFYGYTF.